This is a list of T cell receptor beta chains from one sample in a study of blood T cell repertoires in COVID-19. Clones were sequenced by immunoSEQ multiplex PCR, and TCRdb holds only the in-frame ones, with some missing. The table has about 100,000 clones, just over 85% seen once. The specimen sequenced was peripheral blood. These receptors came from a human donor in a cohort sampled during active COVID-19. Each CDR3 is given with its conserved first and last residue. The D gene is left open where the match is weak.

j_call | d_call | v_call | cdr3_aa | cdr3_nt
TRBJ2-7 | TRBD2 | TRBV20-1 | CSASRLAQGTYEQYF | TGCAGTGCTAGTAGACTAGCGCAAGGCACCTACGAGCAGTACTTC
TRBJ1-5 | TRBD1 | TRBV14 | CASSPAGTGSYQPQHF | TGTGCCAGCAGCCCTGCCGGGACAGGGTCCTATCAGCCCCAGCATTTT
TRBJ1-2 | TRBD1 | TRBV6-5 | CASRIGQGENYGYTF | TGTGCCAGCAGAATCGGACAGGGGGAGAACTATGGCTACACCTTC
TRBJ1-3 | TRBD1 | TRBV9 | CASSARTGADSGNTIYF | TGTGCCAGCAGCGCTCGGACAGGGGCCGACTCTGGAAACACCATATATTTT
TRBJ2-3 | TRBD1 | TRBV9 | CASSAPGGTNTQYF | TGTGCCAGCAGCGCACCAGGGGGCACAAATACGCAGTATTTT
TRBJ1-3 | - | TRBV28 | CASSFELVGNTIYF | TGTGCCAGCAGTTTTGAACTGGTCGGGAACACCATATATTTT
TRBJ2-7 | - | TRBV6-5 | CASRPGSDPYEQYF | TGTGCCAGCAGACCGGGATCCGACCCCTACGAGCAGTACTTC
TRBJ2-7 | TRBD2 | TRBV28 | CASSLIGLAGHYEQYF | TGTGCCAGCAGTCTAATCGGACTAGCGGGGCACTACGAGCAGTACTTC
TRBJ2-3 | - | TRBV7-3 | CASSLVLSDTQYF | TGTGCCAGCAGCTTAGTATTATCAGATACGCAGTATTTT
TRBJ2-5 | - | TRBV7-2 | CAIRAAGTPLETQYF | TGTGCCATCAGAGCCGCCGGGACTCCTCTCGAGACCCAGTACTTC
TRBJ2-1 | TRBD2 | TRBV24-1 | CATSDFRTRFNEQFF | TGTGCCACCAGTGATTTCCGGACTAGGTTCAACGAGCAGTTCTTC
TRBJ2-3 | - | TRBV30 | CAWSVGMGSTQYF | TGTGCCTGGAGTGTAGGTATGGGCAGCACGCAGTATTTT
TRBJ2-7 | - | TRBV18 | CASSAQGLYEQYF | TGTGCCAGCTCGGCACAGGGTCTGTACGAGCAGTACTTC
TRBJ2-7 | - | TRBV19 | CASSIGLGNEQYF | TGTGCCAGTAGTATAGGACTAGGCAACGAGCAGTACTTC